This is a list of T cell receptor beta chains from one sample in a study of glioma-infiltrating T cells. TCRdb analysed the multiplex PCR reads with MiXCR anew, one entry per CDR3 protein. The sample carries some 110,000 distinct CDR3 sequences, about 23% recorded once. The specimen sequenced was glioma tissue, nonneoplastic brain tissue, or PBMCs (not recorded which). All receptors come from a human donor with low-grade glioma or glioblastoma, undergoing nonglioma brain surgery, or in good health (not recorded which). Both conserved end residues are part of each CDR3. Each record gives: V gene, clone size, D gene, J gene, CDR3 protein, CDR3 DNA. The D gene is left open where the match is weak. A row's size may be missing; if present it is once, few, many or a size class.

v_call: TRBV14; clone_size: many; d_call: TRBD2; j_call: TRBJ2-7; cdr3_aa: CASSPYSGRFVDEQYF; cdr3_nt: TGTGCCAGCAGCCCGTATAGCGGGAGGTTCGTGGACGAGCAGTACTTC
v_call: TRBV29-1; clone_size: few; d_call: TRBD2; j_call: TRBJ2-7; cdr3_aa: CSVERGLAGEQYF; cdr3_nt: TGCAGCGTTGAACGTGGACTAGCGGGAGAGCAGTACTTC
v_call: TRBV14; clone_size: -; d_call: -; j_call: TRBJ2-1; cdr3_aa: CASSETNEQFF; cdr3_nt: TGTGCCAGCAGCGAAACCAATGAGCAGTTCTTC
v_call: TRBV7-9; clone_size: many; d_call: TRBD1; j_call: TRBJ1-2; cdr3_aa: CASSLAGGTNYGYTF; cdr3_nt: TGTGCCAGCAGCTTAGCAGGGGGCACTAACTATGGCTACACCTTC
v_call: TRBV19; clone_size: few; d_call: TRBD2; j_call: TRBJ2-1; cdr3_aa: CASTNVEGSSGPRFF; cdr3_nt: TGTGCCAGTACCAACGTAGAGGGGTCTAGCGGCCCTCGGTTCTTC
v_call: TRBV7-2; clone_size: many; d_call: -; j_call: TRBJ1-2; cdr3_aa: CASSPPRRENGYTF; cdr3_nt: TGTGCCAGCAGCCCACCCAGGAGGGAAAATGGCTACACCTTC
v_call: TRBV28; clone_size: many; d_call: TRBD2; j_call: TRBJ2-1; cdr3_aa: CASTVRRLAGVNEQFF; cdr3_nt: TGTGCCAGCACGGTACGACGTCTAGCGGGAGTCAATGAGCAGTTCTTC
v_call: TRBV12-3/TRBV12-4; clone_size: many; d_call: -; j_call: TRBJ1-1; cdr3_aa: CASSLSSSDTEAFF; cdr3_nt: TGTGCCAGCAGTCTAAGTTCTAGCGACACTGAAGCTTTCTTT
v_call: TRBV7-3; clone_size: -; d_call: TRBD1; j_call: TRBJ1-6; cdr3_aa: CASSWTGGRDSPLHF; cdr3_nt: TGTGCCAGCAGCTGGACAGGGGGCAGGGATTCACCCCTCCACTTT
v_call: TRBV20-1; clone_size: many; d_call: -; j_call: TRBJ1-1; cdr3_aa: CSARDHRGRTEAFF; cdr3_nt: TGCAGTGCTAGAGATCATAGAGGGCGGACCGAAGCTTTCTTT
v_call: TRBV6-6; clone_size: many; d_call: -; j_call: TRBJ1-5; cdr3_aa: CASSYSETSNQPQHF; cdr3_nt: TGTGCCAGCAGTTACTCGGAAACTAGCAATCAGCCCCAGCATTTT
v_call: TRBV3-1; clone_size: -; d_call: TRBD2; j_call: TRBJ2-7; cdr3_aa: CASSQGITSGYGREQYF; cdr3_nt: TGTGCCAGCAGCCAAGGTATAACTAGCGGGTACGGACGCGAGCAGTACTTC
v_call: TRBV19; clone_size: many; d_call: -; j_call: TRBJ2-5; cdr3_aa: CASSMIQGSQETQYF; cdr3_nt: TGTGCCAGTAGTATGATACAGGGAAGTCAAGAGACCCAGTACTTC
v_call: TRBV12-3/TRBV12-4; clone_size: many; d_call: -; j_call: TRBJ2-5; cdr3_aa: CASSFLGQETQYF; cdr3_nt: TGTGCCAGCAGTTTTTTGGGACAAGAGACCCAGTACTTC
v_call: TRBV19; clone_size: few; d_call: TRBD2; j_call: TRBJ2-1; cdr3_aa: CASSSGTRGNNEQFF; cdr3_nt: TGTGCCAGTAGTTCCGGGACTAGGGGGAACAATGAGCAGTTCTTC
v_call: TRBV7-2; clone_size: many; d_call: -; j_call: TRBJ2-3; cdr3_aa: CASSDTATDTQYF; cdr3_nt: TGTGCCAGCTCGGACACAGCCACAGATACGCAGTATTTT
v_call: TRBV5-4; clone_size: many; d_call: TRBD1; j_call: TRBJ2-7; cdr3_aa: CASSPVTGVYEQYF; cdr3_nt: TGTGCCAGCAGCCCAGTGACAGGGGTCTACGAGCAGTACTTC
v_call: TRBV10-3; clone_size: few; d_call: -; j_call: TRBJ1-1; cdr3_aa: CAINDSPYTEAFF; cdr3_nt: TGTGCCATCAACGACAGCCCATACACTGAAGCTTTCTTT
v_call: TRBV7-9; clone_size: -; d_call: TRBD1; j_call: TRBJ1-1; cdr3_aa: CASSRQGDTEAFF; cdr3_nt: TGTGCCAGCAGCCGACAGGGGGACACTGAAGCTTTCTTT
v_call: TRBV4-1; clone_size: many; d_call: TRBD2; j_call: TRBJ2-3; cdr3_aa: CASSQDKRESDTQYF; cdr3_nt: TGCGCCAGCAGCCAAGATAAGCGGGAGTCAGATACGCAGTATTTT
v_call: TRBV19; clone_size: -; d_call: TRBD2; j_call: TRBJ2-7; cdr3_aa: CASTVLAGLSNEQYF; cdr3_nt: TGTGCCAGTACTGTTTTAGCGGGATTAAGCAATGAGCAGTACTTC
v_call: TRBV2; clone_size: many; d_call: -; j_call: TRBJ2-2; cdr3_aa: CASYGGGTGELFF; cdr3_nt: TGTGCCAGCTACGGGGGTGGCACCGGGGAGCTGTTTTTT
v_call: TRBV29-1; clone_size: -; d_call: TRBD1; j_call: TRBJ1-1; cdr3_aa: CSVRTGGNTEAFF; cdr3_nt: TGCAGCGTTCGGACAGGGGGGAACACTGAAGCTTTCTTT
v_call: TRBV2; clone_size: many; d_call: TRBD1; j_call: TRBJ2-1; cdr3_aa: CASSAGRGRGKQFF; cdr3_nt: TGTGCCAGCAGTGCTGGCAGGGGGCGCGGTAAGCAGTTCTTC
v_call: TRBV19; clone_size: once; d_call: -; j_call: TRBJ2-1; cdr3_aa: CASIMSTGNPTEQFF; cdr3_nt: TGTGCCAGTATTATGTCGACGGGAAACCCTACTGAGCAGTTCTTC
v_call: TRBV5-6; clone_size: -; d_call: -; j_call: TRBJ2-2; cdr3_aa: CASSDGRGTGELFF; cdr3_nt: TGTGCCAGCAGCGACGGGAGAGGGACCGGGGAGCTGTTTTTT
v_call: TRBV20-1; clone_size: many; d_call: -; j_call: TRBJ2-3; cdr3_aa: CSARDERGGTDTQYF; cdr3_nt: TGCAGTGCTAGAGATGAGAGGGGAGGAACAGATACGCAGTATTTT
v_call: TRBV20-1; clone_size: many; d_call: -; j_call: TRBJ2-7; cdr3_aa: CSARHPVSFYEQYF; cdr3_nt: TGCAGTGCTAGACACCCAGTCTCATTCTACGAGCAGTACTTC
v_call: TRBV12-3/TRBV12-4; clone_size: few; d_call: TRBD1; j_call: TRBJ1-5; cdr3_aa: CASSLEGQDGQPQHF; cdr3_nt: TGTGCCAGCAGTTTAGAGGGACAGGATGGACAGCCCCAGCATTTT
v_call: TRBV11-2; clone_size: few; d_call: -; j_call: TRBJ2-3; cdr3_aa: CASSLDPRGGDTQYF; cdr3_nt: TGTGCCAGCAGCTTAGACCCCAGGGGGGGGGATACGCAGTATTTT
v_call: TRBV5-1; clone_size: many; d_call: -; j_call: TRBJ2-5; cdr3_aa: CASSFQAGREETQYF; cdr3_nt: TGCGCCAGCAGCTTTCAGGCAGGGCGGGAAGAGACCCAGTACTTC